These 31 T cell receptor beta chains were sequenced from one sample in a study of human T cells and chemical hapten exposure. Time point here: pre-sensitization, week 0. Described treatment: therapeutic diphenylcyclopropenone sensitization with weekly scalp DPC. TCRdb itself ran the RACE reads through MiXCR, one entry per CDR3 protein. The data contain tens of thousands of distinct CDR3 sequences, roughly 15% of them singletons. Sequenced here: whole blood, sampled in connection with sensitization to the hapten diphenylcyclopropenone (DPC). The receptor set was obtained from a woman aged 50 to 60 with alopecia areata. Some clones in this sample may be carry-over from other donors' samples.

The chain has TRBV3-1 and TRBJ1-1, with D possibly TRBD1 on 6 matching bases. The CDR3 is made up of 12 amino acids. V was shortened by 0 bases and J by 8 bases, with 7 bases between the two germline ends. Germline loops: CDR1 LGHDT, CDR2 YNNKEL (reference sequence). The CDR3 DNA reads as TGTGCCAGCAGCCAAGACGGACAGGAAGCTTTCTTT. It specifies CASSQDGQEAFF.

This chain joins TRBV7-9 and TRBJ2-1; 10 bases fit TRBD2. V trimming: 8 bases; J trimming: 6 bases; junction bases outside the gene matches: 10. The germline V gene encodes CDR1 SEHNR and CDR2 FQNEAQ (reference sequence). This CDR3 comprises 15 residues. CDR3 amino acids: CASWSAGGLPNEQFF. In nucleotides, the CDR3 is TGTGCCAGCTGGTCAGCGGGAGGGCTGCCCAATGAGCAGTTCTTC. Variable domain in full (rest from reference TRBV7-9 and TRBJ2-1): DTGVSQNPRHKITKRGQNVTFRCDPISEHNRLYWYRQTLGQGPEFLTYFQNEAQLEKSRLLSDRFSAERPKGSFSTLEIQRTEQGDSAMYLCASWSAGGLPNEQFFGPGTRLTVL.

This clonotype came up many times. The rearrangement uses TRBV6-6 and TRBJ2-5; D possibly corresponds to TRBD1 (5 bases). Germline lookup yields CDR1 MNHNY and CDR2 SVGAGI (reference sequence). CDR3 size: 16 residues. Deletions cut 0 bases from V and 9 bases from J, with 20 bases between. CDR3 sequence (DNA): TGTGCCAGCAGTTACTCACCGGTAATAGGGGCGTCGCCCCAGTACTTC. Translation gives CASSYSPVIGASPQYF.

This clonotype was seen a single time. This sequence joins TRBV6-1 and TRBJ1-1, with a tentative D call TRBD1 (5 bases). CDR1 MNHNS and CDR2 SASEGT come from the germline V gene. Trimming pared 0 bases from V and 10 bases from J, leaving 9 bases between. This CDR3 has 12 residues. Here the CDR3 reads CASSEAGVGAFF. As DNA, the CDR3 is TGTGCCAGCAGTGAAGCGGGGGTTGGAGCTTTCTTT.

This clonotype was seen ten or more times. This rearrangement joins TRBV4-2 to TRBJ2-4, with TRBD2 as a possible D gene (6 bases). V gave up 0 bases and J gave up 9 bases, with 18 bases separating them. Looked up from germline, CDR1 is LGHNA and CDR2 is YNFKEQ. This CDR3 is 16 amino acids long. For the CDR3, the DNA is TGTGCCAGCAGCCAAGATTTGGAGGGACCGCTTTGCATTCAGTACTTC. Encoded protein: CASSQDLEGPLCIQYF.

The V and J genes are TRBV27 and TRBJ2-5, with a possible D match to TRBD2 (6 bases). The V end was cut by 5 bases, the J end by 7 bases, with 17 bases between. CDR1 and CDR2 (germline): MNHEY, SMNVEV (reference sequence). CDR3 length equals 14 residues. CDR3 nucleotide sequence: TGTGCCAGCAGTCTGACCCTTCTGGGGGGGACCCAGTACTTC. Translation gives CASSLTLLGGTQYF.

This chain links TRBV11-2 with TRBJ1-1; no clear D gene. The V gene's germline CDR1 is SGHAT and CDR2 FQNNGV. This CDR3 contains 18 residues. Trimming stripped 1 base from V and 1 base from J, with 19 bases between. CDR3 coding DNA: TGTGCCAGCAGCTTAGTCCCTTGGAGGGCCGGAGCGAACACTGAAGCTTTCTTT. Protein sequence: CASSLVPWRAGANTEAFF.

This clonotype was detected only a few times. V and J are TRBV4-2 and TRBJ2-3; TRBD2 might be the D (6 bases). From germline, CDR1 is LGHNA and CDR2 YNFKEQ. The CDR3 sequence is 16 residues long. Trimming removed 4 bases at V and 5 bases at J, with 19 bases between. CDR3 DNA sequence: TGTGCCAGCAGCCGGAGCGGGCCGGCGGTGGGAGATACGCAGTATTTT. Residues: CASSRSGPAVGDTQYF.

The table lists this clonotype with many counts. J is TRBJ1-5 and V is TRBV18; D is unresolved. V was trimmed by 3 bases and J by 11 bases, leaving 14 bases between them. The CDR3 totals 13 residues. Germline-derived CDR1 and CDR2 are KGHSH and LQKENI. Here the CDR3 DNA reads TGTGCCAGCTCACCTGGGCCAGTGTTTACCCAGCATTTT. As protein: CASSPGPVFTQHF.

This clonotype was observed a handful of times. V is TRBV12-5 and J is TRBJ2-1; D gene ambiguous. Between the trimmed V and J ends, which lost 0 bases and 9 bases, there was a span of 9 bases. CDR3 length: 13 amino acids. Looked up from germline, CDR1 is LGHNT and CDR2 is FRNRAP. The CDR3 region has the DNA TGTGCTAGTGGTTTGGTACTCGTGCGTGAGCAGTTCTTC. As protein: CASGLVLVREQFF.

This clonotype was counted many times. V is TRBV12-3 or TRBV12-4 and J is TRBJ2-3, with TRBD2 as a possible D gene (10 bases). The CDR3 has 18 amino acids. V was clipped by 8 bases and J by 7 bases, with 31 bases between them. CDR3 nucleotides: TGTGCCAGCCTACGACAGGGGGGCCCCAGCGGGAGGGTAAATACGCAGTATTTT. This translates into CASLRQGGPSGRVNTQYF.

The chain is built from TRBV2 and TRBJ2-2; 14 bases are shared with TRBD2. This CDR3 has 18 amino acids. Unmatched junction bases numbered 8, after V lost 4 bases and J lost 4 bases. Germline V CDR1 and CDR2: SNHLY, FYNNEI. This CDR3 reads CASSASGLAGASTGELFF. Here the CDR3 DNA reads TGTGCCAGCAGTGCCTCGGGACTAGCGGGAGCCTCCACCGGGGAGCTGTTTTTT. Complete variable domain (other parts from reference TRBV2 and TRBJ2-2): EPEVTQTPSHQVTQMGQEVILRCVPISNHLYFYWYRQILGQKVEFLVSFYNNEISEKSEIFDDQFSVERPDGSNFTLKIRSTKLEDSAMYFCASSASGLAGASTGELFFGEGSRLTVL.

In this sample, this clonotype turned up many times. As DNA, the CDR3 is TGTGCCAGCAGCTCAGGCGGGAGGAACACTGAAGCTTTCTTT. The encoded protein is CASSSGGRNTEAFF. The chain is built from TRBV7-6 and TRBJ1-1; D is ambiguous. The V end lost 4 bases, the J end lost 1 base, and 10 bases lay between the germline ends. Per germline, CDR1 SGHVS and CDR2 FNYEAQ. The CDR3 totals 14 residues.

This clonotype was counted between two and nine times. The J gene is TRBJ2-5, the V gene TRBV5-5; 8 nucleotides agree with TRBD1. The CDR3 length is 14 residues. Trimming removed 4 bases from V and 5 bases from J; junction bases left unmatched: 7. Per germline, CDR1 SGHKS and CDR2 YYEKEE (reference sequence). DNA of the CDR3: TGTGCCAGCAGCCCGAGGGACAGGTTGGAGACCCAGTACTTC. Its translation is CASSPRDRLETQYF.

The rearrangement links TRBV7-2 to TRBJ1-5; no firm D call. In germline, CDR1 is SGHTA, CDR2 FQGNSA. The CDR3 contains 13 residues. Trimming took 5 bases from V and 4 from J, leaving 9 bases between them. CDR3 in amino acids: CASSPEINQPQHF. The CDR3 DNA reads TGTGCCAGCAGCCCCGAGATAAATCAGCCCCAGCATTTT.

This clonotype has just a few counts. This rearrangement joins TRBV3-1 to TRBJ1-1; D unresolved. The germline V gene has CDR1 LGHDT and CDR2 YNNKEL (reference sequence). This CDR3 contains 13 residues. V lost 7 bases to trimming and J lost 5 bases, with 14 bases between them. For the CDR3, the DNA is TGTGCCAGCACCCCTAGTCCGGGAACTGAAGCTTTCTTT. This translates into CASTPSPGTEAFF.

This clonotype showed up many times. The rearrangement joins TRBV12-3 or TRBV12-4 to TRBJ2-7; D is undetermined. CDR3 length: 13 residues. Deletions cut 4 bases from V and 3 bases from J, with 10 bases between. CDR3 loop: CASSSIPRYEQYF. CDR3 DNA: TGTGCCAGCAGTTCCATCCCACGCTACGAGCAGTACTTC.

The gene calls are TRBV27 and TRBJ2-2; TRBD2 agrees at 7 bases. J gave up 8 bases and V 3 bases, and 3 bases lay outside the gene matches. The germline gives CDR1 MNHEY, CDR2 SMNVEV (reference sequence). CDR3 length equals 13 residues. CDR3 sequence (DNA): TGTGCCAGCAGTTTGGCGGGACTAGGGGAGCTGTTTTTT. Residues: CASSLAGLGELFF.

This clonotype was observed a handful of times. The rearrangement joins TRBV6-2 or TRBV6-3 to TRBJ1-1; D ambiguous. Germline V gene sequence: CDR1 MNHEY, CDR2 SVGEGT. This CDR3 spans 17 amino acids. Between the trimmed V and J ends, which lost 3 bases and 1 base, there was a span of 18 bases. CDR3 DNA: TGTGCCAGCAGTTATTGGGAAGACCTCCCGCAGAACACTGAAGCTTTCTTT. Protein product: CASSYWEDLPQNTEAFF.

This clonotype occurred a few times. The chain links TRBV14 to TRBJ2-1; 7 bases are a match to TRBD2. Trimming cost V 4 bases and J 5 bases; bases outside gene matches: 11. CDR1 SGHDN and CDR2 FVKESK come from the germline V gene. This CDR3 is built from 16 residues. The CDR3 region is CASSLKGREFNNEQFF. The DNA of the CDR3 is TGTGCCAGCAGCCTCAAGGGGCGGGAGTTCAACAATGAGCAGTTCTTC.

This sequence joins TRBV20-1 and TRBJ1-6, with a possible D match to TRBD1 (6 bases). CDR1 and CDR2 (germline): DFQATT, SNEGSKA (reference sequence). Trimming cost V 5 bases and J 9 bases, with 17 bases left between them. The CDR3 has 14 residues. The DNA of the CDR3 is TGCAGTGCTCCCCCGCCGGACAGTTTTTCACCCCTCCACTTT. It translates to CSAPPPDSFSPLHF.

This clonotype was counted only a few times. CDR3 sequence reads: CASSQDRTGVNEQFF. The DNA of the CDR3 is TGTGCCAGCAGCCAAGATCGGACAGGGGTTAATGAGCAGTTCTTC. V usage is TRBV3-1 and J usage is TRBJ2-1, with 9 nucleotides matching TRBD1. The V and J ends lost 0 bases and 7 bases, in that order; junction bases with no gene match: 4. The CDR3 totals 15 residues. Germline-derived CDR1 and CDR2 are LGHDT and YNNKEL (reference sequence).

This clonotype has only a few counts. The V and J genes are TRBV3-1 and TRBJ2-7, with 10 bases that match TRBD2. Germline CDR1 is LGHDT and CDR2 is YNNKEL (reference sequence). CDR3 size: 15 residues. The J segment lost 5 bases and the V segment lost 4 bases, leaving 8 bases of the junction unmatched. This CDR3 reads CASSPRTSGGHEQYF. CDR3 DNA: TGTGCCAGCAGCCCACGGACTAGCGGCGGTCACGAGCAGTACTTC.

This clonotype was found once. The rearrangement joins TRBV4-2 to TRBJ1-4; possibly TRBD1 for D (5 bases). CDR1 and CDR2 (germline): LGHNA, YNFKEQ. The CDR3 contains 16 residues. The V end was cut by 1 base, the J end by 7 bases, with 16 bases between. CDR3 sequence (DNA): TGTGCCAGCAGCCAAGCTTTGACAGCGGGAACTGAAAAACTGTTTTTT. Encoded protein: CASSQALTAGTEKLFF.

This rearrangement joins TRBV7-2 to TRBJ2-7; D gene ambiguous. The ends were cut back, 0 bases at V and 0 bases at J, with 18 bases in the middle. The germline V gene encodes CDR1 SGHTA and CDR2 FQGNSA. The CDR3 contains 18 residues. CDR3 coding DNA: TGTGCCAGCAGCTTAGCGCTGGTGACGACGGCCGCCTCCTACGAGCAGTACTTC. Amino acid sequence: CASSLALVTTAASYEQYF.

The rearrangement uses TRBV20-1 and TRBJ2-1; TRBD2 agrees at 7 bases. With V trimmed by 5 bases and J by 2 bases, 9 bases remained unmatched. The CDR3 runs to 15 residues. Germline V gene lookup returns CDR1 DFQATT and CDR2 SNEGSKA (reference sequence). This CDR3 reads CSADEGRATYNEQFF. CDR3 DNA sequence: TGCAGTGCTGACGAGGGGAGGGCAACCTACAATGAGCAGTTCTTC.

The chain uses TRBV20-1 and TRBJ1-4, with D unclear. CDR1 is DFQATT and CDR2 is SNEGSKA in the germline V gene (reference sequence). This CDR3 is 12 amino acids long. Trimming shortened V by 7 bases and J by 3 bases, and 9 bases separated the two germline ends. CDR3 region: CSVGFANEKLFF. As DNA, the CDR3 is TGCAGTGTGGGTTTTGCTAATGAAAAACTGTTTTTT.

This clonotype was picked up a small number of times. The chain combines TRBV18 with TRBJ1-1; 7 nucleotides line up with TRBD1. The germline CDR1 and CDR2 sequences are KGHSH and LQKENI. V lost 4 bases, J lost 1 base, and 3 bases stayed unmatched. CDR3 length: 14 residues. The CDR3 DNA follows: TGTGCCAGCTCACAGGACAGGAAGAACACTGAAGCTTTCTTT. It codes for CASSQDRKNTEAFF.

Only a few counts were recorded for this clonotype. The V gene is TRBV28, the J gene TRBJ2-3, with D perhaps matching TRBD2 (5 bases). V shed 7 bases and J shed 6 bases, with 14 bases lying between them. The CDR3 extends over 13 amino acids. Per the germline V gene, CDR1 is MDHEN and CDR2 is SYDVKM. The CDR3 loop reads CASIGLAADTQYF. DNA of the CDR3: TGTGCCAGCATTGGCCTAGCTGCCGATACGCAGTATTTT.

About this clonotype itself: A read error may produce the germline difference seen at one junction end. The rearrangement uses TRBV7-8 and TRBJ2-1, with D possibly TRBD2 on 5 matching bases. The V gene's germline CDR1 is SGHVS and CDR2 FQNEAQ. The CDR3 runs 13 residues. CDR3 coding DNA: TGTGCCACCAGCACTAGAGACTACAATGAGCAGTTCTTC. It codes for CATSTRDYNEQFF.

This clonotype was seen at least ten times. The gene calls are TRBV20-1 and TRBJ2-2; 11 bases are shared with TRBD1. V shed 5 bases, J shed 4 bases, and the junction held 6 bases outside the gene matches. There are 15 residues in the CDR3. Germline loops: CDR1 DFQATT, CDR2 SNEGSKA (reference sequence). CDR3 amino acids: CSADGQGAFTGELFF. The CDR3 region has the DNA TGCAGTGCTGACGGACAGGGGGCGTTCACCGGGGAGCTGTTTTTT.